The 32 T cell receptor beta chains presented below share a single source sample, sequenced in a study of cytomegalovirus exposure and HLA in healthy donors. PCR employed 60 Vbeta and 13 Jbeta primers. The repertoire was sequenced with immunoSEQ multiplex PCR; TCRdb's copy has only in-frame clones and lacks some. The sample gives about 140,000 clones, more than 75% of which show up once; over 2% is in the top ten. The sequenced sample was PBMCs. The source is a man aged 45-60 years in good health and CMV-seronegative.

The gene calls are TRBV5-1 and TRBJ2-7; 10 bases match TRBD2. Germline-derived CDR1 and CDR2 are SGHRS and YFSETQ. V trimming: 4 bases; J trimming: 4 bases; junction bases outside the gene matches: 8. The CDR3 consists of 15 residues. The CDR3 sequence: CASSPGASGSYEQYF. CDR3 bases: TGCGCCAGCAGCCCGGGGGCTAGCGGGAGTTACGAGCAGTACTTC.

The rearrangement links TRBV12-5 to TRBJ1-1; D might be TRBD1 (5 bases). Germline-derived CDR1 and CDR2 are LGHNT and FRNRAP. The CDR3 consists of 14 residues. Trimming left V 4 bases short and J 3 bases short, with 12 bases between. The CDR3 loop is CASGSSTGYTEAFF. The CDR3 region has the DNA TGTGCTAGTGGTTCGTCCACAGGATACACTGAAGCTTTCTTT. Together with reference TRBV12-5 and TRBJ1-1, the CDR3 gives the full variable domain: DARVTQTPRHKVTEMGQEVTMRCQPILGHNTVFWYRQTMMQGLELLAYFRNRAPLDDSGMPKDRFSAEMPDATLATLKIQPSEPRDSAVYFCASGSSTGYTEAFFGQGTRLTVV.

This clone was detected only once. This chain links TRBV7-9 with TRBJ2-2, with a weak D call TRBD1 (6 bases). This CDR3 region has 16 residues. V was clipped by 5 bases and J by 4 bases, with 17 bases between them. Germline values: CDR1 SEHNR, CDR2 FQNEAQ (reference sequence). DNA for the CDR3: TGTGCCAGCAGCGCCCAGGGGCCCCGGGGCACCGGGGAGCTGTTTTTT. This codes for CASSAQGPRGTGELFF.

This clone has only one observation. V is TRBV19 and J is TRBJ2-2; D is undetermined. The CDR3 is made up of 14 amino acids. Between the trimmed V and J ends, which lost 8 bases and 0 bases, there was a span of 10 bases. Germline CDR1 is LNHDA and CDR2 is SQIVND (reference sequence). CDR3 loop: CASVGFANTGELFF. Here the CDR3 DNA reads TGTGCCAGTGTCGGGTTCGCGAACACCGGGGAGCTGTTTTTT.

V is TRBV6-1 and J is TRBJ2-1, with 7 bases aligning to TRBD1. Trimming at V came to 4 bases and at J to 8 bases, leaving 2 bases not matched to a gene. The CDR3 is 12 amino acids. Germline loops: CDR1 MNHNS, CDR2 SASEGT. The CDR3: CASSAGTDEQFF. CDR3 DNA sequence: TGTGCCAGCAGTGCCGGGACAGATGAGCAGTTCTTC.

The chain combines TRBV7-3 with TRBJ2-1; 8 nucleotides align to TRBD2. CDR1 is SGHTA, CDR2 FQGTGA, per germline. The J segment lost 3 bases and the V segment lost 5 bases, leaving 6 bases of the junction unmatched. There are 15 residues in the CDR3. Here the CDR3 DNA reads TGTGCCAGCAGCGAACTAGCGGAGAACTACAATGAGCAGTTCTTC. Translation: CASSELAENYNEQFF. The complete variable domain, with remaining parts taken from reference TRBV7-3 and TRBJ2-1, reads GAGVSQTPSNKVTEKGKYVELRCDPISGHTALYWYRQSLGQGPEFLIYFQGTGAADDSGLPNDRFFAVRPEGSVSTLKIQRTERGDSAVYLCASSELAENYNEQFFGPGTRLTVL.

This sequence joins TRBV9 and TRBJ2-7; 11 nucleotides align to TRBD2. V lost 5 bases and J lost 3; bases outside the gene matches: 7. CDR3 size: 15 residues. In germline, CDR1 is SGDLS, CDR2 YYNGEE. CDR3 residues: CASSATSGSIYEQYF. DNA for the CDR3: TGTGCCAGCAGTGCTACTAGCGGGAGTATCTACGAGCAGTACTTC.

This chain links TRBV5-4 with TRBJ2-2; 8 bases fit TRBD1. V trimming: 4 bases; J trimming: 7 bases; junction bases outside the gene matches: 12. This CDR3 is built from 16 residues. Germline V gene sequence: CDR1 SGHNT, CDR2 YYREEE (reference sequence). CDR3 loop: CASSTGQGGFGGELFF. CDR3 nucleotides: TGTGCCAGCAGCACCGGACAGGGCGGTTTCGGCGGGGAGCTGTTTTTT.

The rearrangement links TRBV21-1 to TRBJ1-6; TRBD1 is the table's D call, not checked against the DNA. TRBV21-1 is a recognized pseudogene. CDR3 length: 19 residues. CDR3 bases: TGTGCCAGCAGCTCCGCAGAAGTCCAGGGGAGCTCCTATAATTCACCCCTCCACTTT. It codes for CASSSAEVQGSSYNSPLHF.

The chain has TRBV7-9 and TRBJ1-1; tentative D call: TRBD1 (6 bases). Germline CDR1 SEHNR, CDR2 FQNEAQ (reference sequence). The CDR3 consists of 15 residues. V lost 5 bases and J lost 0, with 13 bases in between. The CDR3: CASSASGTLNTEAFF. In DNA, the CDR3 is TGTGCCAGCAGCGCATCCGGGACATTGAACACTGAAGCTTTCTTT.

The V call is TRBV30, the J call TRBJ1-2; 7 positions match TRBD1. Germline values: CDR1 GTSNPN, CDR2 SVGIG (reference sequence). The CDR3 length is 15 residues. The V segment lost 4 bases and the J segment 0 bases; nucleotides outside the gene matches: 8. The CDR3 DNA reads TGTGCCTGGAAGGGACAGAGCTTAGCTAACTATGGCTACACCTTC. This translates into CAWKGQSLANYGYTF.

The chain is built from TRBV7-9 and TRBJ2-3; weak D call: TRBD1 (5 bases). The CDR3 has 14 residues. Trimming left V 5 bases short and J 0 bases short, with 9 bases between. The germline V gene has CDR1 SEHNR and CDR2 FQNEAQ (reference sequence). The CDR3 is CASSPQGSTDTQYF. CDR3 in DNA: TGTGCCAGCAGCCCCCAGGGAAGCACAGATACGCAGTATTTT.

The V and J genes are TRBV19 and TRBJ2-1, with D maybe TRBD2 (6 bases). The germline CDR1 and CDR2 sequences are LNHDA and SQIVND (reference sequence). The CDR3 consists of 16 residues. V gave up 5 bases and J gave up 0 bases, with 14 bases separating them. The CDR3 here is CASSLAAGSSYNEQFF. CDR3 in DNA: TGTGCCAGTAGTCTTGCGGCGGGGAGCTCCTACAATGAGCAGTTCTTC.

V gene TRBV27 combines with J gene TRBJ2-7, with TRBD1 as a possible D gene (6 bases). V lost 6 bases, J lost 0 bases, and 15 bases lay in between. The CDR3 is 15 residues long. Germline CDR1 and CDR2: MNHEY and SMNVEV (reference sequence). The CDR3 here is CASRRTAPSSYEQYF. In DNA form, the CDR3 reads TGTGCCAGCAGGCGGACAGCCCCCAGCTCCTACGAGCAGTACTTC.

This chain links TRBV5-1 with TRBJ1-2, with 9 bases that match TRBD1. Germline CDR1 reads SGHRS; CDR2 reads YFSETQ. The ends lost 4 bases at V and 3 bases at J; junction bases unmatched: 4. The CDR3 is 14 amino acids. CDR3 DNA: TGCGCCAGCAGCAGTACAGGGGGCGACTATGGCTACACCTTC. As protein: CASSSTGGDYGYTF.

The chain has TRBV11-1 and TRBJ2-3; a possible D gene is TRBD1 (7 bases). V was cut by 5 bases and J by 0 bases, with 15 bases left in between. Germline V lookup: CDR1 SGHAT, CDR2 FQDESV (reference sequence). The CDR3 loop spans 16 amino acids. CDR3 region: CASSRGTDASTDTQYF. The DNA for the CDR3 is TGTGCCAGCAGCCGGGGGACAGACGCTAGCACAGATACGCAGTATTTT.

This chain connects TRBV29-1 to TRBJ2-3; TRBD1 might be the D (5 bases). The CDR3 totals 12 residues. Germline CDR1 SQVTM, CDR2 ANQGSEA. Trimming stripped 1 base from V and 5 bases from J, with 7 bases between. CDR3 sequence reads: CSVEGDRDTQYF. The CDR3 coding sequence is TGCAGCGTTGAAGGAGACAGAGATACGCAGTATTTT.

The rearrangement joins TRBV4-2 to TRBJ2-7, with a possible D match to TRBD1 (5 bases). This CDR3 region has 14 residues. V was cut by 0 bases and J by 6 bases, with 12 bases left in between. The germline CDR1 and CDR2 sequences are LGHNA and YNFKEQ. CDR3 loop: CASSQEIAQGEQYF. The CDR3 DNA follows: TGTGCCAGCAGCCAAGAGATTGCCCAGGGCGAGCAGTACTTC.

This clone was counted a few times. The chain couples TRBV30 to TRBJ1-1; 9 bases fit TRBD1. Trimming cost V 3 bases and J 3 bases; bases outside gene matches: 2. CDR3 length equals 13 residues. The germline gives CDR1 GTSNPN, CDR2 SVGIG (reference sequence). The CDR3 loop reads CAWRDRGDTEAFF. In nucleotides, the CDR3 is TGTGCCTGGAGGGACAGGGGCGACACTGAAGCTTTCTTT.

V and J are TRBV7-9 and TRBJ2-7; no reliable D call. The CDR3 runs to 12 residues. The ends were cut back, 1 base at V and 4 bases at J, with 5 bases in the middle. CDR1 is SEHNR, CDR2 FQNEAQ, per germline (reference sequence). CDR3 residues: CASSLESYEQYF. DNA for the CDR3: TGTGCCAGCAGCTTAGAGAGTTACGAGCAGTACTTC.

The CDR3 nucleotides are TGCGCCAGCAGCTTCGGCAGGGGGGCAGTGGGCACTGAAGCTTTCTTT. Its protein is CASSFGRGAVGTEAFF. V is TRBV5-1 and J is TRBJ1-1; 7 nucleotides align to TRBD1. The CDR3 is 16 residues long. Germline CDR1 reads SGHRS; CDR2 reads YFSETQ. V lost 2 bases and J lost 4; bases outside the gene matches: 11.

V usage is TRBV23-1 and J usage is TRBJ1-5, with 7 bases identical to TRBD1. TRBV23-1 is filed as an ORF, its function uncertain. The CDR3 has 15 residues. After removal of 5 bases from V and 4 bases from J, the junction contained 8 bases not matched to a gene. The DNA of the CDR3 is TGCGCCAGCAGTTTCGGGACAGCGGCTAATCAGCCCCAGCATTTT. Protein: CASSFGTAANQPQHF.

The rearrangement links TRBV5-1 to TRBJ2-2; D is perhaps TRBD2 (6 bases). The CDR3 consists of 16 residues. Per germline, CDR1 SGHRS and CDR2 YFSETQ. The germline V and J ends were trimmed by 0 bases and 4 bases, with 13 bases remaining between them. CDR3 amino acids: CASSLGGVEGTGELFF. In DNA, the CDR3 is TGCGCCAGCAGCTTGGGCGGGGTCGAGGGCACCGGGGAGCTGTTTTTT.

V gene TRBV7-3 combines with J gene TRBJ1-1, with a tentative D call TRBD1 (6 bases). Germline CDR1 reads SGHTA; CDR2 reads FQGTGA. This CDR3 contains 14 residues. V was cut by 2 bases and J by 5 bases, with 12 bases left in between. The CDR3 region has the DNA TGTGCCAGCAGCTTAGGGGGGGCGGATACTGAAGCTTTCTTT. Its translation: CASSLGGADTEAFF. Full variable domain (rest looked up from reference TRBV7-3 and TRBJ1-1): GAGVSQTPSNKVTEKGKYVELRCDPISGHTALYWYRQSLGQGPEFLIYFQGTGAADDSGLPNDRFFAVRPEGSVSTLKIQRTERGDSAVYLCASSLGGADTEAFFGQGTRLTVV.

This clone occurred once. The chain couples TRBV7-9 to TRBJ1-2, with 8 positions matching TRBD1. Germline V lookup: CDR1 SEHNR, CDR2 FQNEAQ (reference sequence). This CDR3 contains 15 residues. V lost 5 bases and J lost 4; bases outside the gene matches: 9. The CDR3 DNA follows: TGTGCCAGCAGCCCCTCCGGACAGGGAGCCTATGGCTACACCTTC. It translates to CASSPSGQGAYGYTF.

The chain uses TRBV28 and TRBJ2-7; 8 positions agree with TRBD1. Losses at the gene ends were 8 bases for V and 3 bases for J; bases not matched to a gene: 6. Per the germline V gene, CDR1 is MDHEN and CDR2 is SYDVKM. CDR3 length: 13 amino acids. CDR3 coding DNA: TGTGCCAGCTTGGTCGACAGGGGCTACGAGCAGTACTTC. The encoded protein is CASLVDRGYEQYF.

The chain links TRBV12-5 to TRBJ1-1; D not resolved. The CDR3 has 12 residues. In germline, CDR1 is LGHNT, CDR2 FRNRAP. The V gene lost 3 bases and the J gene lost 1 base, with 3 bases spanning the gap. The CDR3 loop is CASGFSNTEAFF. In nucleotides, the CDR3 is TGTGCTAGTGGTTTCTCGAACACTGAAGCTTTCTTT.

The chain links TRBV7-8 to TRBJ2-2, with 8 positions matching TRBD1. J was trimmed by 2 bases and V by 7 bases; bases with no gene match: 3. The CDR3 extends over 14 amino acids. The germline V gene encodes CDR1 SGHVS and CDR2 FQNEAQ. This chain's CDR3 is CASTGTGNTGELFF. The CDR3 DNA reads TGTGCCAGCACCGGGACAGGCAACACCGGGGAGCTGTTTTTT.

The V and J genes are TRBV7-6 and TRBJ2-7; D possibly corresponds to TRBD2 (7 bases). The V end lost 1 base, the J end lost 4 bases, and 23 bases lay between the germline ends. CDR1 is SGHVS, CDR2 FNYEAQ, per germline. The CDR3 has 18 residues. The CDR3 sequence is CASSLEGGRGQWLYEQYF. CDR3 DNA sequence: TGTGCCAGCAGCTTAGAGGGGGGGCGGGGGCAATGGTTGTACGAGCAGTACTTC.

This chain connects TRBV7-3 to TRBJ2-3; 9 nucleotides line up with TRBD2. Unmatched junction bases numbered 16, after V lost 5 bases and J lost 1 base. The CDR3 is made up of 19 amino acids. CDR1 and CDR2 (germline): SGHTA, FQGTGA. As DNA, the CDR3 is TGTGCCAGCAGCCCATACGGGGCGGGGGGGTCCGATGGCACAGATACGCAGTATTTT. Its translation is CASSPYGAGGSDGTDTQYF.

The chain combines TRBV14 with TRBJ2-1; 9 bases fit TRBD2. The CDR3 loop spans 14 amino acids. From germline, CDR1 is SGHDN and CDR2 FVKESK. The J segment lost 7 bases and the V segment lost 1 base, leaving 2 bases of the junction unmatched. CDR3 coding DNA: TGTGCCAGCAGCCAAGTTCTAGCGGGAAATGAGCAGTTCTTC. Translated: CASSQVLAGNEQFF.

The chain links TRBV19 to TRBJ2-5; 8 positions match TRBD1. V was clipped by 5 bases and J by 3 bases; unmatched bases: 8. The CDR3 has 15 residues. Germline V lookup: CDR1 LNHDA, CDR2 SQIVND (reference sequence). CDR3 nucleotides: TGTGCCAGTAGTTTTAACAGGGGGAATGAAGAGACCCAGTACTTC. It translates to CASSFNRGNEETQYF.